This record covers a single T cell receptor (beta chain). The target of this receptor is not known. Per-nucleotide qualities are absent, and no much larger clonotype sits a single base away. The germline V gene provides CDR1 MGHDK and CDR2 SYGVNS. Taken from cysteine to phenylalanine, the CDR3 has 15 residues. Solely the CDR3 DNA is kept, with 45 bases framed from the first base. V is shortened by 8 bases, J by 7 bases, and the region joining them spans 21 bases. This sample stems from a study of CD8+ T cells in alopecia areata (dated by TCRdb to the late 2010s). Regarding the research as a whole: Treated patients were enrolled in an open-label pilot trial of oral tofacitinib at 5 to 10 mg twice daily for moderate-to-severe alopecia areata. Tofacitinib was given for 6 to 18 months, followed by 6 months of follow-up off drug to assess delayed response and recurrence. For the treated patients, the SALT score, which quantifies what percentage of scalp surface area is affected, served as the measure of disease severity. The study used high-throughput TCRbeta sequencing to examine T cell clonal expansion in alopecia areata, in both the C3H/HeJ mouse model and human patients. Human TCRbeta sequencing covered scalp tissue and sorted CD4+ and CD8+ peripheral blood T cells from patchy and totalis/universalis alopecia areata patients and healthy controls. Biopsies were taken from tofacitinib-treated patients at baseline and again at 4 and 24 weeks into treatment, and several of those patients also had a later scalp biopsy. Clonality in the scalp was compared among normal scalp (n=4), patchy alopecia areata scalp (n=8), and alopecia totalis/universalis scalp (n=8). The RNA source kit depended on sample type: the PAXgene miRNA kit for fixed scalp, the miRNeasy kit for PBMCs, and the RNeasy kit for mouse skin. TCRbeta CDR3 regions were amplified by immunoSEQ multiplex PCR with 35 Vbeta forward and 13 Jbeta reverse primers. Broader findings and caveats from the paper: Because the treated cohort was small and had only one nonresponder, larger studies are needed to examine links between baseline CD8+ expansion and response. Tofacitinib significantly decreased scalp clonality and the number of expanded CD8+ clones among the top 100 scalp clones. Scalp TCR repertoire analysis is complicated because resident alphabeta T cells in normal human skin are also sequenced, whereas mouse skin is dominated by gammadelta T cells. Compared with normal scalp, lesional scalp had higher clonality and more expanded CD8+ clones, particularly in alopecia totalis/universalis, a pattern that suggests antigenic drive. Shared TCR sequences between patients were less evident than in mice, which may be partly attributable to HLA diversity in the patient population. During tofacitinib treatment, many expanded lesional clones remained in scalp and blood, and this persistence may partly explain relapse after treatment is stopped.

This sample's time point label indicates: around 4 weeks on oral tofacitinib. In the paper's terms, the treatment or condition label means: oral pan-JAK inhibitor, 5-10 mg twice daily. Lesional scalp punch biopsies and peripheral blood were obtained from alopecia areata patients. Human scalp biopsies went straight into PAXgene tissue containers for immediate fixation. To prepare the library, the immunoSEQ multiplex PCR assay was applied. To provide template for TCR sequencing, every sample had RNA extracted and reverse transcribed into cDNA. SuperScript III was used to make first-strand cDNA, primed with a 2:1 mix of oligo-dT and random hexamers. Amplification bias was assessed with a synthetic immune receptor repertoire, and residual bias was removed computationally. In the source study's methods: After raw reads were preprocessed to remove errors, the CDR3 was defined following IMGT conventions as running from the conserved cysteine to phenylalanine. Clonality was computed as 1 minus the Shannon entropy, with the entropy normalized by log2 of the number of productive unique TCRs. CD4 or CD8 identity of scalp clones was inferred by cross-referencing scalp TCRbeta sequences with sorted blood CD4 and CD8 repertoires. TCRdb limited this immuneACCESS table to in-frame rearrangements with V and J called. A share of clones is missing; checked studies link under half to unresolved V genes, and the rest is unexplained. V and J calls and clone size are as listed in that table; D and trimming were resolved from the DNA. Recorded for this sample are 15,000 to 20,000 clones; 50% to 70% of them occurred a single time. The ten biggest clones cover 8% to 10% of the sample.

The sample consisted of skin, taken at week 4, from a patient treated with tofacitinib. This sequence uses TRBV25-1 and TRBJ2-1, with TRBD2 tentatively as D gene (7 bases match). This receptor was obtained from a human donor with alopecia areata. The nucleotide sequence is TGTGCCAGCCGGGGGCGGGGGCTCAAATCTAATGAGCAGTTCTTC. This sequence encodes CASRGRGLKSNEQFF.